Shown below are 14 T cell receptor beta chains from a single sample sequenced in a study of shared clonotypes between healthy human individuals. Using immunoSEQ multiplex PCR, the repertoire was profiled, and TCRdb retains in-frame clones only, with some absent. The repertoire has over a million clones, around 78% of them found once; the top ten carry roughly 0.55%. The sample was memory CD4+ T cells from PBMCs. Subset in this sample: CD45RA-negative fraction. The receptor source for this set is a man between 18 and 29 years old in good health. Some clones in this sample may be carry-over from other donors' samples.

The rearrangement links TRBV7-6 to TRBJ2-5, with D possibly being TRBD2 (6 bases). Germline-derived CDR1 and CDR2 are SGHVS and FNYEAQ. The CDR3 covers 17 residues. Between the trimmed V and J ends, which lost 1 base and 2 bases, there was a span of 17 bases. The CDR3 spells CASSLGLRGGGQETQYF. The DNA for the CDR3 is TGTGCCAGCAGCTTAGGCTTGCGGGGTGGGGGACAAGAGACCCAGTACTTC. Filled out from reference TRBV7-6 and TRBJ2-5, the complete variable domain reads GAGVSQSPRYKVTKRGQDVALRCDPISGHVSLYWYRQALGQGPEFLTYFNYEAQQDKSGLPNDRFSAERPEGSISTLTIQRTEQRDSAMYRCASSLGLRGGGQETQYFGPGTRLLVL.

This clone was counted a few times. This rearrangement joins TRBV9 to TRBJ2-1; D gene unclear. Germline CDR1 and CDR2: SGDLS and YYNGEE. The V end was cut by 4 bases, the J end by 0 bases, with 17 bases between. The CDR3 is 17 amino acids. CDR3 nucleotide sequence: TGTGCCAGCAGCCCCCGTGGGTCCAGCAGCTCCTACAATGAGCAGTTCTTC. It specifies CASSPRGSSSSYNEQFF.

CDR3 loop: CASSRSLSGANYGYTF. In nucleotides, the CDR3 is TGCGCCAGCAGCCGGTCACTCTCAGGGGCCAATTATGGCTACACCTTC. The rearrangement joins TRBV4-1 to TRBJ1-2; D perhaps matches TRBD1 (6 bases). V lost 4 bases to trimming and J lost 5 bases, with 20 bases between them. This CDR3 region has 16 residues. Germline CDR1 reads MGHRA; CDR2 reads YSYEKL.

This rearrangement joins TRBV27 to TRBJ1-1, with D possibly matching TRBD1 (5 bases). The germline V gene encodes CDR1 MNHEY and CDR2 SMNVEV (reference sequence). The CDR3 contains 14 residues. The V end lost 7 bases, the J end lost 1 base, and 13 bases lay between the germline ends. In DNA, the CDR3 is TGTGCCAGCAAAGTTGACAGATGGAACACTGAAGCTTTCTTT. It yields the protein CASKVDRWNTEAFF.

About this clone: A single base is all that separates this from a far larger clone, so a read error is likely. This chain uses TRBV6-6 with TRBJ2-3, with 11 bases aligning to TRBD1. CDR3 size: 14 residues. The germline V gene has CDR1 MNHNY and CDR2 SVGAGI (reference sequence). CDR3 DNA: TGTGCCAGCGCTAGGGACAGGGGGACAGGTACGCAGTATTTT. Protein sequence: CASARDRGTGTQYF.

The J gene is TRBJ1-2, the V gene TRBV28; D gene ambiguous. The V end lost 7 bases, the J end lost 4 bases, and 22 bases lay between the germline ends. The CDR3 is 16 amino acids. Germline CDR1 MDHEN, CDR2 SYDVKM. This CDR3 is CASTHIPGGSIYGYTF. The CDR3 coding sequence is TGTGCCAGCACTCACATACCGGGAGGGAGCATCTATGGCTACACCTTC.

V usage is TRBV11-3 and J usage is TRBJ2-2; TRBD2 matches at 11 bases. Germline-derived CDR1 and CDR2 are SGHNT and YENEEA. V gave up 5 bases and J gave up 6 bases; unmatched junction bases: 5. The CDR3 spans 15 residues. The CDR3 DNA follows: TGTGCCAGCAGCCCGACTAGCGGGACCGCCGGGGAGCTGTTTTTT. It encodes CASSPTSGTAGELFF.

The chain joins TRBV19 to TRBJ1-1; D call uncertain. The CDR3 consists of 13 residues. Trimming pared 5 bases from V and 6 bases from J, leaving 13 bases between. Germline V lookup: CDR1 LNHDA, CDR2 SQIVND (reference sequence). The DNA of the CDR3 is TGTGCCAGTAGTTCTCCGGGAACTCCTGAAGCTTTCTTT. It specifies CASSSPGTPEAFF.

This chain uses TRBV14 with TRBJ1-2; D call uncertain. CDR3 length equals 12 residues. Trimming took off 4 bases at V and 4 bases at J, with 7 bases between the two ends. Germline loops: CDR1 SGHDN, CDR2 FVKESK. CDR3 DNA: TGTGCCAGCAGCCCTCGTCGCTATGGCTACACCTTC. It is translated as CASSPRRYGYTF.

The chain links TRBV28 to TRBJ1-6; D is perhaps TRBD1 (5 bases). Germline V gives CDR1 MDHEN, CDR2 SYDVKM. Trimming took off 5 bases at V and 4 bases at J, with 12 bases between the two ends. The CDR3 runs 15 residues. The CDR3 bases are TGTGCCAGCAGTGGGCGTGGGACGTATAATTCACCCCTCCACTTT. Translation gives CASSGRGTYNSPLHF.

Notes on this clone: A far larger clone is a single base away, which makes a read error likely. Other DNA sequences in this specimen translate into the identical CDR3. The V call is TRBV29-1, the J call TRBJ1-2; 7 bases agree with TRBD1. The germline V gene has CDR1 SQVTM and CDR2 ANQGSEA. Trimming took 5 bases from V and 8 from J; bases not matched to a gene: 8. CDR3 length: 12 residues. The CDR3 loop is CSVLVGGAGYTF. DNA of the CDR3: TGCAGCGTTCTGGTAGGGGGCGCGGGCTACACCTTC.

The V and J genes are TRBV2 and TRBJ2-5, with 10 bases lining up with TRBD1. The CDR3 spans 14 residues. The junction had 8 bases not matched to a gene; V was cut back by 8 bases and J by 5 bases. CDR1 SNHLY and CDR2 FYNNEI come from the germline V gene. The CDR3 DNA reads TGTGCCAGCCGGGGGGACAGGGGAAGGGAGACCCAGTACTTC. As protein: CASRGDRGRETQYF.

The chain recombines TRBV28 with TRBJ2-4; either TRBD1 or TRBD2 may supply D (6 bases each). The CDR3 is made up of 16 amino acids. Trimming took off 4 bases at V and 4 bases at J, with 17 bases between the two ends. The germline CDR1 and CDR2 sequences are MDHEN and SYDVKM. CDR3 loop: CASSSGTLAGKNIQYF. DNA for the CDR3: TGTGCCAGCAGTTCCGGGACACTAGCTGGGAAAAACATTCAGTACTTC. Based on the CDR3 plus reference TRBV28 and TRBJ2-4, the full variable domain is DVKVTQSSRYLVKRTGEKVFLECVQDMDHENMFWYRQDPGLGLRLIYFSYDVKMKEKGDIPEGYSVSREKKERFSLILESASTNQTSMYLCASSSGTLAGKNIQYFGAGTRLSVL.

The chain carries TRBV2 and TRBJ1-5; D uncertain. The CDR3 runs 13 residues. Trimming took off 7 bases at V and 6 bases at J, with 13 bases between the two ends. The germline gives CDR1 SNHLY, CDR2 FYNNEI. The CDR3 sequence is CASTTVRTQPQHF. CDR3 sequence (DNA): TGTGCCAGCACTACTGTCAGGACTCAGCCCCAGCATTTT.